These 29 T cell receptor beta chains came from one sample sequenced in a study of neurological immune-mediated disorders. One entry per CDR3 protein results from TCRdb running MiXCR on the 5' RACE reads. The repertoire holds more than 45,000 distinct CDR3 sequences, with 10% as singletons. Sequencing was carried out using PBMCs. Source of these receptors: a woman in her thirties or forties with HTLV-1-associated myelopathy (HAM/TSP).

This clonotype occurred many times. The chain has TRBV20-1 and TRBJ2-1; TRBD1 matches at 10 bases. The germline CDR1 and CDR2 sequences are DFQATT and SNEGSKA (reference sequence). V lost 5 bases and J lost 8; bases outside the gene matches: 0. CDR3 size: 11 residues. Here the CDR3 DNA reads TGCAGTGCTGGGACAGGGGATGAGCAGTTCTTC. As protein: CSAGTGDEQFF.

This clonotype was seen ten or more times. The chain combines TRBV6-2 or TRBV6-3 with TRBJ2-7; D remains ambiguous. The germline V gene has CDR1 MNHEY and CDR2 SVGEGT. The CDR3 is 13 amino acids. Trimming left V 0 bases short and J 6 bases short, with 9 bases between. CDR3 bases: TGTGCCAGCAGTTACTCGAGAGGTTTCGAGCAGTACTTC. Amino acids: CASSYSRGFEQYF.

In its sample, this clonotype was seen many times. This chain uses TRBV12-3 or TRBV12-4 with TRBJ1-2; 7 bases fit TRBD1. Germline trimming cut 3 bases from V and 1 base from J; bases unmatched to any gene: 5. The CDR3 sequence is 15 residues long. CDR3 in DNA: TGTGCCAGCAGTTTGAACAGGGGACTTAACTATGGCTACACCTTC. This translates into CASSLNRGLNYGYTF.

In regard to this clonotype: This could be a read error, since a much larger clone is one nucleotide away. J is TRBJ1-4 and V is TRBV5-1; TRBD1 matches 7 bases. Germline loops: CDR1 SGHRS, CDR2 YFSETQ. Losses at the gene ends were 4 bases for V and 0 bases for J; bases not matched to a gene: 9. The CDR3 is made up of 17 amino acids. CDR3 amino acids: CASSTTGQVATNEKLFF. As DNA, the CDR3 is TGCGCCAGCAGCACCACCGGACAGGTGGCAACTAATGAAAAACTGTTTTTT.

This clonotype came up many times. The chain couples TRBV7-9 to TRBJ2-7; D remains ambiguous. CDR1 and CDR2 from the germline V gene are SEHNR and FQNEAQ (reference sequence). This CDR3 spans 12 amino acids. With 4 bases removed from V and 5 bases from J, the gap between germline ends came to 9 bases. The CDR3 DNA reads TGTGCCAGCAGCTCAGGCCCGGACGAGCAGTACTTC. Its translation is CASSSGPDEQYF. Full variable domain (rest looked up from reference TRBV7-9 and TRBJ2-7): DTGVSQNPRHKITKRGQNVTFRCDPISEHNRLYWYRQTLGQGPEFLTYFQNEAQLEKSRLLSDRFSAERPKGSFSTLEIQRTEQGDSAMYLCASSSGPDEQYFGPGTRLTVT.

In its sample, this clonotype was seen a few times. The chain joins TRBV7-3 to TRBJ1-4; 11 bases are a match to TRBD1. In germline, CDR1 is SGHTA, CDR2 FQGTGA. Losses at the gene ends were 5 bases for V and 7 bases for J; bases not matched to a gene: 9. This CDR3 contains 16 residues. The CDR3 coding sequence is TGTGCCAGCAGCCCCCCGGACAGGGGGCGGAGTGAAAAACTGTTTTTT. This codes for CASSPPDRGRSEKLFF. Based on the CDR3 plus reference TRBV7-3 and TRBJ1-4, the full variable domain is GAGVSQTPSNKVTEKGKYVELRCDPISGHTALYWYRQSLGQGPEFLIYFQGTGAADDSGLPNDRFFAVRPEGSVSTLKIQRTERGDSAVYLCASSPPDRGRSEKLFFGSGTQLSVL.

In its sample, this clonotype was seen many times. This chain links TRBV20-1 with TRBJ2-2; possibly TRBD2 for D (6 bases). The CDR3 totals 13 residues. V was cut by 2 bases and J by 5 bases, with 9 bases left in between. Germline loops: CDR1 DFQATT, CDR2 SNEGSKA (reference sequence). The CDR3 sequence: CSARIRGTGELFF. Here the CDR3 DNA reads TGCAGTGCTAGAATTCGGGGGACCGGGGAGCTGTTTTTT.

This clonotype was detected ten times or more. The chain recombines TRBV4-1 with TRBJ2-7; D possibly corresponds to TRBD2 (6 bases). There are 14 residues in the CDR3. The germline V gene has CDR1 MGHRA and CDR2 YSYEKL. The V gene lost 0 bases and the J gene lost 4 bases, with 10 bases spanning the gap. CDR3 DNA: TGCGCCAGCAGCCAAGATGGACTAAAATACGAGCAGTACTTC. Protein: CASSQDGLKYEQYF.

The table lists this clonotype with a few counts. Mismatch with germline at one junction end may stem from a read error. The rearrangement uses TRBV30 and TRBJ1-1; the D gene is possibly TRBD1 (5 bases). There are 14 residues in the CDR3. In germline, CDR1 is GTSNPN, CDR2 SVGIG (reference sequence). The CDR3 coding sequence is TGTGCCTGGAGTATCGGGGCGCGATATACTGAAGTTTTCTTT. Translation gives CAWSIGARYTEVFF. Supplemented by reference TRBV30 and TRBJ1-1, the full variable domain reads SQTIHQWPATLVQPVGSPLSLECTVEGTSNPNLYWYRQAAGRGLQLLFYSVGIGQISSEVPQNLSASRPQDRQFILSSKKLLLSDSGFYLCAWSIGARYTEVFFGQGTRLTVV.

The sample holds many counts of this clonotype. In nucleotides, the CDR3 is TGCAGTGCCCGGACTAGCGGGGGCCCTTTCTACAATGAGCAGTTCTTC. Amino acid sequence: CSARTSGGPFYNEQFF. The V and J genes are TRBV20-1 and TRBJ2-1; 13 bases are a match to TRBD2. Germline V gene sequence: CDR1 DFQATT, CDR2 SNEGSKA (reference sequence). The CDR3 loop spans 16 amino acids. The V and J ends lost 6 bases and 3 bases, in that order; junction bases with no gene match: 8.

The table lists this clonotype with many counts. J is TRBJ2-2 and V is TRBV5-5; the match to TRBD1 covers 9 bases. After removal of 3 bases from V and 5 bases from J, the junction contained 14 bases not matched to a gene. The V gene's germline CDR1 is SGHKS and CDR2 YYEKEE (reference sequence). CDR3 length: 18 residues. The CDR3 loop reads CASSSISGQGRDTGELFF. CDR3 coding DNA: TGTGCCAGCAGCTCGATATCCGGACAGGGGAGAGATACCGGGGAGCTGTTTTTT.

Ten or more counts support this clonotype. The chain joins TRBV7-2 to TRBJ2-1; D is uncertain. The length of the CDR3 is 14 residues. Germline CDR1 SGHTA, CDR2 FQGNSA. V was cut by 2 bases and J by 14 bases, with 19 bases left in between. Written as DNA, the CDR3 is TGTGCCAGCAGCTTAACTCTGGGCGGTGATGATAAGTTCTTC. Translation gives CASSLTLGGDDKFF.

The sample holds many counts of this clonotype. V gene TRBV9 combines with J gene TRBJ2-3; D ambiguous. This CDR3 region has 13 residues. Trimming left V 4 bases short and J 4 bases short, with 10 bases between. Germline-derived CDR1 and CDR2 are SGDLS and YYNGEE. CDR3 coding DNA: TGTGCCAGCAGCCCTCAGACCGCAGATACGCAGTATTTT. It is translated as CASSPQTADTQYF.

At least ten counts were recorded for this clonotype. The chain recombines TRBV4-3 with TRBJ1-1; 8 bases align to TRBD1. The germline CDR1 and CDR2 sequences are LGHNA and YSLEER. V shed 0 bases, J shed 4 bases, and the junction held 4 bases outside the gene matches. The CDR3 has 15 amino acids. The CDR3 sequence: CASSQDQGAGTEAFF. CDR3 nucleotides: TGCGCCAGCAGCCAAGATCAGGGGGCCGGCACTGAAGCTTTCTTT.

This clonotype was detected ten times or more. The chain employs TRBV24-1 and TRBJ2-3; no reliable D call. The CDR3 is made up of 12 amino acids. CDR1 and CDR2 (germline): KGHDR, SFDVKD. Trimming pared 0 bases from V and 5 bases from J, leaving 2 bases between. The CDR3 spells CATSDLLDTQYF. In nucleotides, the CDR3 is TGTGCCACCAGTGATTTGCTAGATACGCAGTATTTT.

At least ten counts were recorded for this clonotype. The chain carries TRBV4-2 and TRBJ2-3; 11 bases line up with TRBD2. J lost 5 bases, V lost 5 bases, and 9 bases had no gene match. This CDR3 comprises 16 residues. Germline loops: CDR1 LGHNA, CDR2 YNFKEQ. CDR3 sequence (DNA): TGTGCCAGCAGCGCCCGGAGTAGCGGGGGGGTAGATACGCAGTATTTT. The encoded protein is CASSARSSGGVDTQYF.

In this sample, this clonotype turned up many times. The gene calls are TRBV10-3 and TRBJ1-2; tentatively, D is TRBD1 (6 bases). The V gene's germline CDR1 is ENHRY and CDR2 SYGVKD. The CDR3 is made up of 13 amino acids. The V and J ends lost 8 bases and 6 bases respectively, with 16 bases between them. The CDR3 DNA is TGTGCCATCCCCCTTGGGAGGGGGGATGGCTACACCTTC. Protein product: CAIPLGRGDGYTF.

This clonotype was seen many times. The CDR3 region is CASSFNVLSGEQYF. CDR3 nucleotide sequence: TGTGCCAGCAGCTTCAACGTCCTGTCGGGTGAGCAGTACTTC. The J gene is TRBJ2-7, the V gene TRBV7-8; no clear D. The germline V and J ends were trimmed by 3 bases and 7 bases, with 16 bases remaining between them. Germline CDR1 and CDR2: SGHVS and FQNEAQ. The CDR3 spans 14 residues.

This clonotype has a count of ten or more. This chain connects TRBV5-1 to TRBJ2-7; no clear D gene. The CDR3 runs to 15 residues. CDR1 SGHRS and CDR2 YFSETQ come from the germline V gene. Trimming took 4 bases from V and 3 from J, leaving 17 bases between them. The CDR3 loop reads CASSIEDPGLYEQYF. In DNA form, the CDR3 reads TGCGCCAGCAGCATTGAGGACCCCGGCCTCTACGAGCAGTACTTC.

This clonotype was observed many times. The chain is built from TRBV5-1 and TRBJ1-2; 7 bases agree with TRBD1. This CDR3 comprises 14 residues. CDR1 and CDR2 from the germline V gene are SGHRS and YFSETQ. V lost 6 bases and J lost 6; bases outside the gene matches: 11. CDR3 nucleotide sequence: TGCGCCAGCACCCGGACAGGAACAGGCCATGGCTACACCTTC. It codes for CASTRTGTGHGYTF.

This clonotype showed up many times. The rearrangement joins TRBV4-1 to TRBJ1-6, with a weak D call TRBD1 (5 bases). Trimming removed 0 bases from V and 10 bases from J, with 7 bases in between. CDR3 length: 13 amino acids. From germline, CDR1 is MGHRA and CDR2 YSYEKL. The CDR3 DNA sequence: TGCGCCAGCAGCCAAGAGGGGGTGTCACCCCTCCACTTT. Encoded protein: CASSQEGVSPLHF.

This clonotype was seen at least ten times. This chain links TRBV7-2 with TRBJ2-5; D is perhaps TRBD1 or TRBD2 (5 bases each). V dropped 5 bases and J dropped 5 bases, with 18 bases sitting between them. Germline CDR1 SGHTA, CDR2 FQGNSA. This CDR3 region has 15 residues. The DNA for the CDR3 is TGTGCCAGCAGCCCCCAGGGCGGCGAGGGGGAGACCCAGTACTTC. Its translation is CASSPQGGEGETQYF.

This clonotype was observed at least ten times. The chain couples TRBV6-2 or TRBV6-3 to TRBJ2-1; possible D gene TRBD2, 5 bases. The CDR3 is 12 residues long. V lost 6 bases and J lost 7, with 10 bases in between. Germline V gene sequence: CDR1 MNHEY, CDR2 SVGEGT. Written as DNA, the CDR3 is TGTGCCAGCAGGGAGAGGGAAAATGAGCAGTTCTTC. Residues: CASRERENEQFF.

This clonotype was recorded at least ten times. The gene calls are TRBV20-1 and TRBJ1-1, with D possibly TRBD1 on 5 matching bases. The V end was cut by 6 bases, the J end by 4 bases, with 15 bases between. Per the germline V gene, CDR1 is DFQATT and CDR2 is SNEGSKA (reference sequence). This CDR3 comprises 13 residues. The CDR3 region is CSAVVSGGTEAFF. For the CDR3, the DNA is TGCAGTGCCGTAGTGTCCGGGGGCACTGAAGCTTTCTTT.

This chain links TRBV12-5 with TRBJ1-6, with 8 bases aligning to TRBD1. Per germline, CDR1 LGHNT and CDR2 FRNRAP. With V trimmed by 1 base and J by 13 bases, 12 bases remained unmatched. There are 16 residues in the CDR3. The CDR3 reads CASGLDGGQGAPPLHF. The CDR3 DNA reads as TGTGCTAGTGGTTTGGATGGGGGGCAGGGGGCGCCCCCCCTCCACTTT.

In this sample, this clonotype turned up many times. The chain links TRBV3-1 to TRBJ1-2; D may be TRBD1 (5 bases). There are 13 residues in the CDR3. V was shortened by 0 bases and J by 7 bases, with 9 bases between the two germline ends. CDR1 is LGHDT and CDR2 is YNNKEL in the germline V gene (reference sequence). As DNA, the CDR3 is TGTGCCAGCAGCCAAGAAGGGGAAGGTGGCTACACCTTC. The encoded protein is CASSQEGEGGYTF.

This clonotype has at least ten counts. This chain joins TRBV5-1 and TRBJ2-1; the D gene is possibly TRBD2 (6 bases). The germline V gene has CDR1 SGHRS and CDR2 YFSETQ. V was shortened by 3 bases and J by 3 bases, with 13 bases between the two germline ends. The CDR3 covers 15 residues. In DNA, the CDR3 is TGCGCCAGCAGCTCCTCCCCTAGCGACTACAATGAGCAGTTCTTC. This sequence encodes CASSSSPSDYNEQFF. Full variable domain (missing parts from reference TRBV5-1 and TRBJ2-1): KAGVTQTPRYLIKTRGQQVTLSCSPISGHRSVSWYQQTPGQGLQFLFEYFSETQRNKGNFPGRFSGRQFSNSRSEMNVSTLELGDSALYLCASSSSPSDYNEQFFGPGTRLTVL.

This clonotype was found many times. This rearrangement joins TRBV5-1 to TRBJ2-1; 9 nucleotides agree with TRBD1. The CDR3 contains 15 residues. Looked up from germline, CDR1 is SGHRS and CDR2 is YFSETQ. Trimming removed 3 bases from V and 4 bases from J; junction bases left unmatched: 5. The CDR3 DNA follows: TGCGCCAGCAGCTCTGGACAGGGGTCGTACAATGAGCAGTTCTTC. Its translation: CASSSGQGSYNEQFF.

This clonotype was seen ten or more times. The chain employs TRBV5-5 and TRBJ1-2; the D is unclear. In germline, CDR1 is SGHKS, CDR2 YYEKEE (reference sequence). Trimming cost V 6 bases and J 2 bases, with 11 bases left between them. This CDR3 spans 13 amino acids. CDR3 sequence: CASTFGGNYGYTF. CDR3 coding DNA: TGTGCCAGCACCTTTGGCGGAAACTATGGCTACACCTTC.